This paragraph reports one T cell receptor beta chain. Original methodology: Nucleated cell counts were estimated from reference gene primer amplification. Sequenced by immunoSEQ multiplex PCR; TCRdb stores in-frame clones only, minus some. The V and J calls and clone size are taken from that table; D and trimming were inferred from the DNA. The data hold 430,000 or so clones, with roughly 84% observed a single time. Participants' own reports of clinical history determined their cohort assignment. This specimen comes from a study of blood T cell repertoires in COVID-19. Germline V CDR1 and CDR2: MNHEY, SVGAGI. Losses at the gene ends were 6 bases for V and 3 bases for J; bases not matched to a gene: 5. The CDR3 length is 13 residues.

The chain couples TRBV6-5 to TRBJ2-7; 7 bases are shared with TRBD1. This receptor was identified in a woman aged 18-29 years who had been exposed to COVID-19. The sample taken for sequencing was PBMCs or T cells enriched from blood (not recorded which). The CDR3 reads CASRRGPGYEQYF. In DNA, the CDR3 is TGTGCCAGCAGGAGGGGGCCGGGCTACGAGCAGTACTTC.